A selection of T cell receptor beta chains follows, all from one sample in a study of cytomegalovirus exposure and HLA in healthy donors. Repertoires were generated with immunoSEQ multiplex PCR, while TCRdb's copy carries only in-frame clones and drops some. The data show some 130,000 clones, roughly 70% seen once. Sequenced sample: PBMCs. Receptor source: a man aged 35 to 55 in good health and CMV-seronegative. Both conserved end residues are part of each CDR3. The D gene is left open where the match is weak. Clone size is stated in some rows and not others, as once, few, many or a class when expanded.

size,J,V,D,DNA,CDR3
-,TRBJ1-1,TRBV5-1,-,TGCGCCAGCAGCTCCCAGGGCCTTATGAACACTGAAGCTTTCTTT,CASSSQGLMNTEAFF
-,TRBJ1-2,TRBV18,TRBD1,TGTGCCAGCTCAGCGGGACAGGAGACCTATGGCTACACCTTC,CASSAGQETYGYTF
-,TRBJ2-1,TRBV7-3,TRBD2,TGTGCCAGCAGAGCTTTAGGATCCGGGACTAGCGGCCACGAGCAGTTCTTC,CASRALGSGTSGHEQFF
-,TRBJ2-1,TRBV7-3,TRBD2,TGTGCCAGCAGCTCTACTAGCGGGGTCAATGAGCAGTTCTTC,CASSSTSGVNEQFF
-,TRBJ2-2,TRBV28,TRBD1,TGTGCCAGCAGTGCTGTAAGGGGGCAATTGGGCACCGGGGAGCTGTTTTTT,CASSAVRGQLGTGELFF
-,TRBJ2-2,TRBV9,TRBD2,TGTGCCAGCAGCGTAGCTCCTAGCGGGAGGACCGGGGAGCTGTTTTTT,CASSVAPSGRTGELFF
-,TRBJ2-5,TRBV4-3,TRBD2,TGCGCCAGCAGCCCCCGGACTAGCGGGGGTCTGTACCAAGAGACCCAGTACTTC,CASSPRTSGGLYQETQYF
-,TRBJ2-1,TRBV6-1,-,TGTGCCAGCAGTGAAATGTATGACAATGAGCAGTTCTTC,CASSEMYDNEQFF
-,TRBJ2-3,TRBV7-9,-,TGTGCCAGCAGCTTAGTCAGGGGTCCTAGCACAGATACGCAGTATTTT,CASSLVRGPSTDTQYF
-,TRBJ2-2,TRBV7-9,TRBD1,TGTGCCAGCAGCAGGACAGGATCGAACACCGGGGAGCTGTTTTTT,CASSRTGSNTGELFF
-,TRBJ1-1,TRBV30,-,TGTGCCTGGAGTAAACCGGGGACTGAAGCTTTCTTT,CAWSKPGTEAFF
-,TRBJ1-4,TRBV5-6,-,TGTGCCAGCAGCTTCGGCTTCTCTGTGGCAGGGCTTAATGAAAAACTGTTTTTT,CASSFGFSVAGLNEKLFF
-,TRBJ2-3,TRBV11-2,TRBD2,TGTGCCAGCAGCTTTAGCGGGAGTGATACGCAGTATTTT,CASSFSGSDTQYF
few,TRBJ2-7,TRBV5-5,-,TGTGCCAGCAGCCGCTCCAGGCCCGGGGGAGTTACCTACGAGCAGTACTTC,CASSRSRPGGVTYEQYF